Shown below are 8 T cell receptor beta chains from a single sample sequenced in a study of T cell repertoires in cytomegalovirus infection. No antigen has been identified for these receptors. TCRdb reanalysed the reads using MiXCR and keeps one entry per CDR3 protein. In the table there are some 500,000 distinct CDR3 sequences, under 45% of which are singletons. Sequenced material: cultured PBMCs, taken from culture after CMV antigen stimulation. The receptors here all came from a human donor in good health (CMV status not recorded). Some clones in this sample may be carry-over from other donors' samples.

CDR3: CASNTRTVPFYGYTF. The CDR3 nucleotides read TGTGCCAGCAATACCCGGACGGTCCCCTTCTATGGCTACACCTTC. This chain links TRBV2 with TRBJ1-2; D remains ambiguous. V lost 7 bases to trimming and J lost 4 bases, with 19 bases between them. The CDR3 runs to 15 residues. Germline lookup yields CDR1 SNHLY and CDR2 FYNNEI.

This sequence joins TRBV7-8 and TRBJ2-5; unclear D gene. Germline CDR1 is SGHVS and CDR2 is FQNEAQ. Deletions cut 5 bases from V and 7 bases from J, with 14 bases between. CDR3 size: 13 residues. CDR3 nucleotide sequence: TGTGCCAGCAGCGTTAGACCCGTTGGGACCCAGTACTTC. Amino acid sequence: CASSVRPVGTQYF. The variable domain in full, with the rest retrieved from reference TRBV7-8 and TRBJ2-5, is GAGVSQSPRYKVAKRGQDVALRCDPISGHVSLFWYQQALGQGPEFLTYFQNEAQLDKSGLPSDRFFAERPEGSVSTLKIQRTQQEDSAVYLCASSVRPVGTQYFGPGTRLLVL.

V usage is TRBV18 and J usage is TRBJ1-6; D is unresolved. The V end was cut by 4 bases, the J end by 0 bases, with 10 bases between. The CDR3 consists of 16 residues. In germline, CDR1 is KGHSH, CDR2 LQKENI. The DNA of the CDR3 is TGTGCCAGCTCACTAGACGGGAGCTCCTATAATTCACCCCTCCACTTT. Amino acid sequence: CASSLDGSSYNSPLHF. The full variable domain, rest sourced from reference TRBV18 and TRBJ1-6, is NAGVMQNPRHLVRRRGQEARLRCSPMKGHSHVYWYRQLPEEGLKFMVYLQKENIIDESGMPKERFSAEFPKEGPSILRIQQVVRGDSAAYFCASSLDGSSYNSPLHFGNGTRLTVT.

The chain joins TRBV12-3 or TRBV12-4 to TRBJ1-4; D uncertain. CDR3 length: 12 amino acids. V dropped 3 bases and J dropped 8 bases, with 7 bases sitting between them. This CDR3 reads CASSFAAEKLFF. In DNA form, the CDR3 reads TGTGCCAGCAGTTTTGCCGCGGAAAAACTGTTTTTT.

This clonotype was detected only a few times. V is TRBV7-9 and J is TRBJ1-1; D is uncertain. CDR1 and CDR2 (germline): SEHNR, FQNEAQ (reference sequence). The CDR3 has 12 residues. V was trimmed by 5 bases and J by 6 bases, leaving 10 bases between them. The CDR3 reads CASSREEAEAFF. The CDR3 DNA reads as TGTGCCAGCAGCCGAGAGGAGGCTGAAGCTTTCTTT. Combining the CDR3 with reference TRBV7-9 and TRBJ1-1 gives the whole variable domain DTGVSQNPRHKITKRGQNVTFRCDPISEHNRLYWYRQTLGQGPEFLTYFQNEAQLEKSRLLSDRFSAERPKGSFSTLEIQRTEQGDSAMYLCASSREEAEAFFGQGTRLTVV.

The chain employs TRBV7-2 and TRBJ2-5, with D hard to call. There are 16 residues in the CDR3. Trimming cost V 5 bases and J 5 bases, with 21 bases left between them. Germline V gene data show CDR1 as SGHTA and CDR2 as FQGNSA. CDR3 sequence reads: CASSPRYTDDRETQYF. CDR3 DNA: TGTGCCAGCAGCCCACGATACACGGACGATCGGGAGACCCAGTACTTC.

The chain uses TRBV20-1 and TRBJ1-1; D is undetermined. The CDR3 has 14 residues. Looked up from germline, CDR1 is DFQATT and CDR2 is SNEGSKA (reference sequence). Trimming left V 1 base short and J 3 bases short, with 12 bases between. The CDR3 here is CSARAGSVYTEAFF. The CDR3 bases are TGCAGTGCTAGAGCGGGAAGCGTATACACTGAAGCTTTCTTT.

This chain connects TRBV5-1 to TRBJ1-1; D call uncertain. V shed 6 bases and J shed 4 bases, with 13 bases lying between them. This CDR3 spans 13 amino acids. The germline V gene encodes CDR1 SGHRS and CDR2 YFSETQ. The CDR3 DNA sequence: TGCGCCAGCAATCTTTCGCCCAGCACTGAAGCTTTCTTT. It is translated as CASNLSPSTEAFF.